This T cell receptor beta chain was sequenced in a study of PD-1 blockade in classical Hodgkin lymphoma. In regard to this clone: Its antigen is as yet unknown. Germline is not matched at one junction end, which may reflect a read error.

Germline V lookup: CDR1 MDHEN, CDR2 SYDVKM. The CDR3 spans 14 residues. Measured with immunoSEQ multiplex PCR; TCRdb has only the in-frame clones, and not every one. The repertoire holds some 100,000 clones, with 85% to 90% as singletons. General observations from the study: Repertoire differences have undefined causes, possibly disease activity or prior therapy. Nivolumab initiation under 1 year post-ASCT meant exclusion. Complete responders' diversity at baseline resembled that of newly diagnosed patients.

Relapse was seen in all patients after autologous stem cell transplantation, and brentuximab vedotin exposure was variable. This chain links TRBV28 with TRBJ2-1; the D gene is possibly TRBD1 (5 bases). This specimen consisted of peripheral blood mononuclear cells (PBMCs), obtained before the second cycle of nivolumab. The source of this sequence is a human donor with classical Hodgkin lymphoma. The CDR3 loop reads CVSSRVNHNNEQFF. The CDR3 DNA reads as TGTGTCAGCAGCAGGGTAAACCACAACAATGAGCAGTTCTTC. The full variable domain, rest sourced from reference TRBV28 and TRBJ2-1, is DVKVTQSSRYLVKRTGEKVFLECVQDMDHENMFWYRQDPGLGLRLIYFSYDVKMKEKGDIPEGYSVSREKKERFSLILESASTNQTSMYLCVSSRVNHNNEQFFGPGTRLTVL.